Listed below are T cell receptor beta chains from one sample, sequenced in a study of metastatic and nonmetastatic thyroid tumors. Using MiXCR, TCRdb re-called clones from the PCR reads. The profile covers 15,000 to 20,000 clones, with around 25% appearing a single time and less than 9% taken by the ten largest. The sequenced material came from adjacent normal tissue. The source is a female donor with papillary thyroid cancer or a benign thyroid nodule (not recorded which). Some clones in this sample may be carry-over from other donors' samples. Both conserved end residues are part of each CDR3. A D gene is named only where the DNA matches it firmly. Part of the rows lack a size; the others show once, few, many or a class for expanded clones.

v_call: TRBV6-2/TRBV6-3; j_call: TRBJ2-5; cdr3_length: 15; d_call: TRBD1; clone_size: .; cdr3_aa: CASSHLGTGVETQYF; cdr3_nt: TGTGCCAGCAGCCATTTGGGGACAGGGGTAGAGACCCAGTACTTC
v_call: TRBV7-8; j_call: TRBJ2-2; cdr3_length: 17; d_call: TRBD1; clone_size: many; cdr3_aa: CASSLRDRGRETGELFF; cdr3_nt: TGTGCCAGCAGCTTAAGAGACAGGGGGCGCGAGACCGGGGAGCTGTTTTTT
v_call: TRBV27; j_call: TRBJ2-3; cdr3_length: 14; d_call: .; clone_size: medium-sized; cdr3_aa: CASSLSAGVDTQYF; cdr3_nt: TGTGCCAGCAGTTTATCGGCAGGAGTAGATACGCAGTATTTT
v_call: TRBV29-1; j_call: TRBJ1-2; cdr3_length: 12; d_call: .; clone_size: many; cdr3_aa: CSALGTIYGYTF; cdr3_nt: TGCAGCGCCCTCGGGACGATATATGGCTACACCTTC
v_call: TRBV9; j_call: TRBJ2-3; cdr3_length: 20; d_call: TRBD2; clone_size: many; cdr3_aa: CASSVEGTAGLAGLLDTQYF; cdr3_nt: TGTGCCAGCAGCGTAGAGGGGACAGCAGGACTAGCGGGACTCCTAGATACGCAGTATTTT
v_call: TRBV20-1; j_call: TRBJ2-7; cdr3_length: 15; d_call: .; clone_size: medium-sized; cdr3_aa: CSARPPQATYYEQYF; cdr3_nt: TGCAGTGCTAGACCACCACAGGCTACCTACTACGAGCAGTACTTC
v_call: TRBV6-2/TRBV6-3; j_call: TRBJ1-2; cdr3_length: 13; d_call: TRBD1; clone_size: few; cdr3_aa: CTSIYGTAYSYTF; cdr3_nt: TGTACCAGCATTTACGGGACAGCCTATAGCTACACCTTC
v_call: TRBV9; j_call: TRBJ1-6; cdr3_length: 16; d_call: TRBD1; clone_size: .; cdr3_aa: CASSAGGTGSNSPLHF; cdr3_nt: TGTGCCAGCAGCGCGGGCGGGACAGGGTCCAATTCACCCCTCCACTTT
v_call: TRBV25-1; j_call: TRBJ1-6; cdr3_length: 16; d_call: .; clone_size: many; cdr3_aa: CASRPWGTSYNSPLHF; cdr3_nt: TGTGCCAGCAGGCCCTGGGGGACCTCCTATAATTCACCCCTCCACTTT
v_call: TRBV12-3/TRBV12-4; j_call: TRBJ2-7; cdr3_length: 15; d_call: .; clone_size: .; cdr3_aa: CASSLGMGRDYEQYF; cdr3_nt: TGTGCCAGCAGCTTGGGGATGGGCAGAGACTACGAGCAGTACTTC
v_call: TRBV2; j_call: TRBJ2-7; cdr3_length: 14; d_call: .; clone_size: few; cdr3_aa: CASSVVSGTYEQYF; cdr3_nt: TGTGCCAGCAGTGTAGTTTCGGGTACCTACGAGCAGTACTTC
v_call: TRBV6-1; j_call: TRBJ1-2; cdr3_length: 13; d_call: TRBD1; clone_size: medium-sized; cdr3_aa: CASSKTGPNGYTF; cdr3_nt: TGTGCCAGCAGTAAGACAGGGCCCAACGGCTACACCTTC
v_call: TRBV2; j_call: TRBJ2-3; cdr3_length: 15; d_call: .; clone_size: few; cdr3_aa: CASSLRRVIADTQYF; cdr3_nt: TGTGCCAGCAGTCTCCGGCGGGTGATCGCAGATACGCAGTATTTT
v_call: TRBV28; j_call: TRBJ2-5; cdr3_length: 14; d_call: .; clone_size: .; cdr3_aa: CASRGTGNEETQYF; cdr3_nt: TGTGCCAGCAGAGGGACCGGGAACGAAGAGACCCAGTACTTC
v_call: TRBV2; j_call: TRBJ2-1; cdr3_length: 13; d_call: .; clone_size: many; cdr3_aa: CASTRSSYNEQFF; cdr3_nt: TGTGCCAGCACCCGGAGCTCCTACAATGAGCAGTTCTTC
v_call: TRBV9; j_call: TRBJ2-2; cdr3_length: 16; d_call: .; clone_size: many; cdr3_aa: CASSVQGGTNTGELFF; cdr3_nt: TGTGCCAGCAGCGTACAGGGAGGTACGAACACCGGGGAGCTGTTTTTT
v_call: TRBV25-1; j_call: TRBJ2-3; cdr3_length: 15; d_call: .; clone_size: .; cdr3_aa: CASSEETTMVDTQYF; cdr3_nt: TGTGCCAGCAGTGAGGAAACAACTATGGTAGATACGCAGTATTTT
v_call: TRBV20-1; j_call: TRBJ2-1; cdr3_length: 18; d_call: TRBD2; clone_size: many; cdr3_aa: CSAREASGRTTPYNEQFF; cdr3_nt: TGCAGTGCTAGAGAGGCTAGCGGGAGGACTACCCCCTACAATGAGCAGTTCTTC
v_call: TRBV27; j_call: TRBJ1-6; cdr3_length: 16; d_call: .; clone_size: medium-sized; cdr3_aa: CASSPRGKRYNSPLHF; cdr3_nt: TGTGCCAGCAGTCCCCGGGGGAAGAGATATAATTCACCCCTCCACTTT
v_call: TRBV28; j_call: TRBJ1-1; cdr3_length: 16; d_call: TRBD1; clone_size: medium-sized; cdr3_aa: CASSRNGQAQNTEAFF; cdr3_nt: TGTGCCAGCTCCCGAAACGGACAGGCCCAGAACACTGAAGCTTTCTTT
v_call: TRBV28; j_call: TRBJ2-1; cdr3_length: 13; d_call: .; clone_size: few; cdr3_aa: CASGASSYNEQFF; cdr3_nt: TGTGCCAGCGGGGCTAGCTCCTACAATGAGCAGTTCTTC
v_call: TRBV11-3; j_call: TRBJ1-2; cdr3_length: 13; d_call: .; clone_size: many; cdr3_aa: CASSKNGNYGYTF; cdr3_nt: TGTGCCAGCAGCAAAAACGGAAACTATGGCTACACCTTC
v_call: TRBV12-3/TRBV12-4; j_call: TRBJ1-4; cdr3_length: 14; d_call: .; clone_size: .; cdr3_aa: CASRNPTVNEKLFF; cdr3_nt: TGTGCCAGCAGGAACCCGACAGTGAATGAAAAACTGTTTTTT
v_call: TRBV28; j_call: TRBJ2-7; cdr3_length: 14; d_call: .; clone_size: medium-sized; cdr3_aa: CASSSGLPAYEQYF; cdr3_nt: TGTGCCAGCAGTTCGGGACTTCCCGCCTACGAGCAGTACTTC
v_call: TRBV12-3/TRBV12-4; j_call: TRBJ1-5; cdr3_length: 13; d_call: .; clone_size: medium-sized; cdr3_aa: CASTREGNQPQHF; cdr3_nt: TGTGCCAGCACCAGAGAGGGCAATCAGCCCCAGCATTTT